A single T cell receptor (beta chain) is shown here with its context. What it binds is unknown. This specimen belongs to a study of identifying expanded T cells in peripheral blood. Collection occurred without any documented infections or immune events in donors. Profiling relied on immunoSEQ multiplex PCR, and the TCRdb table lists in-frame clones only, not all of them. This table holds roughly 130,000 clones, about 88% found once. The CDR3 totals 16 residues. The V gene end was trimmed by 4 bases and the J gene end by 8 bases; junction bases not matched to a gene: 15. Germline CDR1 and CDR2: MDHEN and SYDVKM. Study-wide points: Differentially abundant clones: approximately 1.3 between replicates, around 16 at approximately two weeks, over 18 at four. Across healthy donors, higher total template counts meant significantly greater roughly two-week count variance.

V and J are TRBV28 and TRBJ1-1; TRBD1 aligns across 8 bases. The source is a person between 18 and 75 years old in good health. What was sequenced was blood. In DNA form, the CDR3 reads TGTGCCAGCAGTTCGGACAGGGATTACAAAGGGCCCGAAGCTTTCTTT. Translation: CASSSDRDYKGPEAFF.